The text below deals with one T cell receptor beta chain. Its target is unknown. This specimen comes from a study of Ad26.COV2.S vaccination and SARS-CoV-2 variants. Study-level results: Considerable breadth of spike-specific CD8+ and CD4+ T cell responses has reportedly been documented following vaccination.

From germline, CDR1 is SEHNR and CDR2 FQNEAQ (reference sequence). CDR3 length equals 15 residues. Deletions cut 4 bases from V and 3 bases from J, with 15 bases between. As for treatment: some 20 received Ad26.COV2.S at low or high dose, single or two shots; roughly five received placebo; per-sample allocation not given. All samples were drawn on day 63, counting from the first vaccine or placebo injection. In Boston, the donor was an adult between 18-55 years of age. This table comes from immunoSEQ multiplex PCR, and its TCRdb copy is limited to in-frame clones, with some not included. The table includes over 400,000 clones, around 90% detected once.

The sequences come from peripheral blood, collected in a trial of Ad26.COV2.S vaccine versus placebo. The sequence was collected from a person aged 18-60 years who received the Ad26.COV2.S COVID-19 vaccine or a placebo. The V and J genes are TRBV7-9 and TRBJ1-2; D gene unclear. CDR3 region: CASSSQRMADYGYTF. CDR3 DNA: TGTGCCAGCAGCTCCCAGAGGATGGCAGACTATGGCTACACCTTC.